This note documents a single T cell receptor beta chain sequence. Its antigen is unknown. A much larger clone sits a single nucleotide away, making a read error possible. These data come from a study of glioma-infiltrating T cells. Broader study findings: Above-expected tissue-blood divergence occurred in all gliomas, most in low-grade ones. CDR3 overlap between tissue and blood was very small.

TCR alpha and beta CDR3 regions were amplified from RNA using iRepertoire nested multiplex PCR. One-step reverse transcription and amplification started from approximately 100-400 ng of tissue mRNA or PBMC total RNA. TCRdb analysed the multiplex PCR reads with MiXCR anew, one entry per CDR3 protein. Of under 200,000 distinct CDR3 sequences listed, roughly 32% are singletons. Germline V gene lookup returns CDR1 SGHTA and CDR2 FQGNSA. J gave up 13 bases and V 4 bases, and 15 bases lay outside the gene matches. The CDR3 covers 16 residues. The sequenced sample consisted of glioma tissue, nonneoplastic brain tissue, or PBMCs (not recorded which). This sequence was found in a human donor with low-grade glioma or glioblastoma, undergoing nonglioma brain surgery, or in good health (not recorded which). V gene TRBV7-2 combines with J gene TRBJ2-7; 14 bases agree with TRBD2. CDR3 nucleotides: TGTGCCAGCAGCTCATTAGGTGGACTAGCGGGAGGACGGCATTACTTC. It specifies CASSSLGGLAGGRHYF.